The T cell receptor beta chain under discussion was sequenced for a study of blood T cell repertoires in COVID-19. The CDR3 contains 12 residues. CDR1 is MNHEY and CDR2 is SVGEGT in the germline V gene. V lost 3 bases and J lost 4, with 4 bases in between. This clone rates as medium-sized. The authors' processing: Amplified reference gene primers provided the basis for estimating nucleated cell counts. TCRdb's table, derived via immunoSEQ multiplex PCR, lists solely in-frame clones and lacks some. That table is the source of V, J and clone size, and D and trimming were worked out from the DNA. In the table there are 25,000 to 35,000 clones, 65% to 70% of which are singletons.

Sequenced: peripheral blood. This clonotype originated in a human donor in a cohort sampled during active COVID-19. The V gene is TRBV6-2 or TRBV6-3, the J gene TRBJ1-5; D gene uncertain. This CDR3 reads CASSYTNQPQHF. CDR3 DNA: TGTGCCAGCAGTTATACAAATCAGCCCCAGCATTTT.